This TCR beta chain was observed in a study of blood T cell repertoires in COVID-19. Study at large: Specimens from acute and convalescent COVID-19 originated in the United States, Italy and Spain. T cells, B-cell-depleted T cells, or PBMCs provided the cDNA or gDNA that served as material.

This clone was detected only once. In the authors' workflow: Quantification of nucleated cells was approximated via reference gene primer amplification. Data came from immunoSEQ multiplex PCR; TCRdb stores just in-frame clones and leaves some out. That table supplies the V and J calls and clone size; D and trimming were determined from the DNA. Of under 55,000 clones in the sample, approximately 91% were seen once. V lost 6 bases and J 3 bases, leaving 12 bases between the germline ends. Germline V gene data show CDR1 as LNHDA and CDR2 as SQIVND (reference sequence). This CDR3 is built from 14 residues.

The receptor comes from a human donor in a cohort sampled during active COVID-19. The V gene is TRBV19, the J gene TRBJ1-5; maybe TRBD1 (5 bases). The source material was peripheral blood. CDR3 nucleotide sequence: TGTGCCAGTAGCGTGGGCAGGGCCAATCAGCCCCAGCATTTT. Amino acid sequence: CASSVGRANQPQHF.